This TCR beta chain came from a study of PD-L1 blockade in urothelial cancer. Study information: About 85% of the 29 patients were men whose urothelial cancer was bladder-origin.

The method was immunoSEQ multiplex PCR; TCRdb's version includes in-frame clones alone and lacks a portion of them. This sample has approximately 26,000 clones; 70% to 90% occur once, and the top ten carry approximately 30%. V lost 4 bases and J lost 5; bases outside the gene matches: 9. Germline V lookup: CDR1 SGDLS, CDR2 YYNGEE. The CDR3 contains 16 residues. For this clone: Its antigen is still unknown.

Study results and limitations: Better progression-free and overall survival followed lower pretreatment blood clonality.

The chain recombines TRBV9 with TRBJ2-1; 10 bases are a match to TRBD1. Sample: PBMCs, taken around atezolizumab (anti-PD-L1) treatment. The sequence was collected from a man aged 60-69 years with urothelial cancer. As DNA, the CDR3 is TGTGCCAGCAGCATCAGCCGGGACAGGGGCAACAATGAGCAGTTCTTC. Amino acid sequence: CASSISRDRGNNEQFF.